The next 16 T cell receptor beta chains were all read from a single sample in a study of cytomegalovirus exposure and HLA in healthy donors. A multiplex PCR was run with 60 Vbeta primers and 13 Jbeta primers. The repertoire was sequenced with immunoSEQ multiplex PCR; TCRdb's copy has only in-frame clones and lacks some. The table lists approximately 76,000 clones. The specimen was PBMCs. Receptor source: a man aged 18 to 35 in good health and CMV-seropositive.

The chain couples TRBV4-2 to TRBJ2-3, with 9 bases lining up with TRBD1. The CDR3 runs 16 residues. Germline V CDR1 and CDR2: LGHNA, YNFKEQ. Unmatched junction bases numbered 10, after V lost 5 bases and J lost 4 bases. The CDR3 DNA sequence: TGTGCCAGCAGCGTTAGCACAGGGGGCGCAGCAGATACGCAGTATTTT. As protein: CASSVSTGGAADTQYF.

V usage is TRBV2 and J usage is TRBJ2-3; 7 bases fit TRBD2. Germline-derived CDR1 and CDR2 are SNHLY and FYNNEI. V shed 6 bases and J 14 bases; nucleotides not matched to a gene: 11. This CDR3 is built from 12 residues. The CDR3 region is CASSPIGLVRYF. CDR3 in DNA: TGTGCCAGCAGCCCTATCGGACTAGTCAGGTATTTT.

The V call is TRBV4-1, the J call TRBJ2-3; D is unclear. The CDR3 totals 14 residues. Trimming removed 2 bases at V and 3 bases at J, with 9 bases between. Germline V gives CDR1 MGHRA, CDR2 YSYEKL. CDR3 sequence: CASSQPTNTDTQYF. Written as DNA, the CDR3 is TGCGCCAGCAGCCAACCCACAAATACAGATACGCAGTATTTT.

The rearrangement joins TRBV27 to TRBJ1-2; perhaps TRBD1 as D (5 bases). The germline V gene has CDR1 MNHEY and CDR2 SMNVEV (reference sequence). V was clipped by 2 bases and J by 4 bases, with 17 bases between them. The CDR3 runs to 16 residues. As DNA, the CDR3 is TGTGCCAGCAGTTTAGCGGGGGGTAAGGCCATCTATGGCTACACCTTC. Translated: CASSLAGGKAIYGYTF.

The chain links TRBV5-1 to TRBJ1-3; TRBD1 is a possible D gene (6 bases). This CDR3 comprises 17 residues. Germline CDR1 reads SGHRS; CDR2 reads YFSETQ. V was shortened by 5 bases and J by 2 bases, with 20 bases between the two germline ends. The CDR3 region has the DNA TGCGCCAGCAGACCAACAGGGAGCCTAATTGCTGGAAACACCATATATTTT. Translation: CASRPTGSLIAGNTIYF.

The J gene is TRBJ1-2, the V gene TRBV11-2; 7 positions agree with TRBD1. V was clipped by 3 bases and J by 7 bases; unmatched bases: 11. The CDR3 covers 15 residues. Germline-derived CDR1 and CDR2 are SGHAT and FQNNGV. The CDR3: CASSLITGEKGGYTF. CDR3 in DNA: TGTGCCAGCAGCTTGATTACAGGGGAAAAGGGTGGCTACACCTTC.

This CDR3 reads CASSLLALAGGVGEQYF. The CDR3 region has the DNA TGTGCCAGCAGTTTATTAGCGCTAGCGGGAGGTGTGGGCGAGCAGTACTTC. The rearrangement links TRBV27 to TRBJ2-7; 11 bases are shared with TRBD2. Germline assignment: CDR1 MNHEY and CDR2 SMNVEV (reference sequence). J was trimmed by 6 bases and V by 1 base; bases with no gene match: 11. The CDR3 extends over 17 amino acids.

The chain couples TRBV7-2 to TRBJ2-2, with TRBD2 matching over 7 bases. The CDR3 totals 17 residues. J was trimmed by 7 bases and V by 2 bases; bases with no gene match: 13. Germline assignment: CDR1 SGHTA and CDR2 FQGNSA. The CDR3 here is CASSLRLRQGGSGELFF. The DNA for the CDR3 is TGTGCCAGCAGCTTAAGATTACGGCAGGGCGGGAGCGGGGAGCTGTTTTTT.

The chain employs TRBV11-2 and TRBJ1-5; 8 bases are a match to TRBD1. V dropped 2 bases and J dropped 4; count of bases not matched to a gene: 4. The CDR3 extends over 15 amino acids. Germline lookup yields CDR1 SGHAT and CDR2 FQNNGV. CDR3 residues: CASSLYQGANQPQHF. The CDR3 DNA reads TGTGCCAGCAGCTTATACCAGGGGGCAAATCAGCCCCAGCATTTT.

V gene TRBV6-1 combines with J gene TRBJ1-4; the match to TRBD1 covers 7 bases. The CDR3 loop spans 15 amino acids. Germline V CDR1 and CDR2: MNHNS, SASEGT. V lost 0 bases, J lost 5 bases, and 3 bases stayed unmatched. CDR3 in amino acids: CASSEALGGNEKLFF. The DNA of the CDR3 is TGTGCCAGCAGTGAAGCGCTAGGGGGCAATGAAAAACTGTTTTTT.

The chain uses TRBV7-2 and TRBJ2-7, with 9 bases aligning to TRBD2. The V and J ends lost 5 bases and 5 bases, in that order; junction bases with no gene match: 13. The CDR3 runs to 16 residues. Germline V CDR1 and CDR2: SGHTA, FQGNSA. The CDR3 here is CASSHRTGTSLHEQYF. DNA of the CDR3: TGTGCCAGCAGCCATCGTACCGGGACTAGCCTCCACGAGCAGTACTTC.

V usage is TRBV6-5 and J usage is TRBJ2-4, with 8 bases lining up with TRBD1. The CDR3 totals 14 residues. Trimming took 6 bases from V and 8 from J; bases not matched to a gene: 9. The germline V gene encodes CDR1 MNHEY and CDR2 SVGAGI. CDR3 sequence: CASRAGTGQDIQYF. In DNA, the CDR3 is TGTGCCAGCAGGGCCGGGACAGGCCAGGACATTCAGTACTTC.

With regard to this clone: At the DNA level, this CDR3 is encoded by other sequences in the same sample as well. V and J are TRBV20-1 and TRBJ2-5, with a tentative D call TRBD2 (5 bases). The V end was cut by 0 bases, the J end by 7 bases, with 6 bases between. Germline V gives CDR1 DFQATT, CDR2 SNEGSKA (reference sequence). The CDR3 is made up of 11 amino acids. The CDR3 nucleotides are TGCAGTGCTAGAGATCGGGGGACCCAGTACTTC. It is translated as CSARDRGTQYF.

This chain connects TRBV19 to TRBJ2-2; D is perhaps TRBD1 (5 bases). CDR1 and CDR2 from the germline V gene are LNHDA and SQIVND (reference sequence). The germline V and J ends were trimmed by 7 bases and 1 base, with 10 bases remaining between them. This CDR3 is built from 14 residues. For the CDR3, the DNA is TGTGCCAGTACTCAGGGTCAGAACACCGGGGAGCTGTTTTTT. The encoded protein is CASTQGQNTGELFF.

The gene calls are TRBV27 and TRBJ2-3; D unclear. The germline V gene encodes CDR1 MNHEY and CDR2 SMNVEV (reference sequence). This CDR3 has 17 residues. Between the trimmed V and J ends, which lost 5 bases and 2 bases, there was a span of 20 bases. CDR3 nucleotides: TGTGCCAGCAGTCCACGACTTCCGCTACGAAACACAGATACGCAGTATTTT. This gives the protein CASSPRLPLRNTDTQYF.

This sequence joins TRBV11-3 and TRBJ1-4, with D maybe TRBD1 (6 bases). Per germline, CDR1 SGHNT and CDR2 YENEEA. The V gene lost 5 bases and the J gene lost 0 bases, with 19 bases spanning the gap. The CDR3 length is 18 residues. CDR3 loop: CASSGRRQEGPTNEKLFF. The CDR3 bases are TGTGCCAGCAGCGGTCGGAGACAGGAAGGTCCAACTAATGAAAAACTGTTTTTT.